The 23 T cell receptor beta chains below all came from one sample that was sequenced in a study of a mutant IDH1 vaccine in newly diagnosed glioma. Only in-frame clones appear in the TCRdb table, and some are missing; sequencing was by immunoSEQ multiplex PCR. The sample has about 50,000 clones; around 92% are singletons. The antigens for these receptors are not known. Time point described: week 35, safety follow-up. Vaccine doses each comprised 300 ug of mutant IDH1 20-mer peptide, with topical imiquimod. This material consisted of PBMCs, taken from a glioma patient whose treatment included an IDH1 peptide vaccine. These TCRs come from a man aged 50 or older with glioma.

J is TRBJ2-7 and V is TRBV28; D could derive from TRBD1 or TRBD2 (5 bases each). CDR1 and CDR2 from the germline V gene are MDHEN and SYDVKM. The CDR3 is 14 amino acids. Trimming removed 7 bases from V and 4 bases from J, with 17 bases in between. The CDR3: CASTVTTGTYEQYF. CDR3 coding DNA: TGTGCCAGCACCGTCACCACGGGGACGTACGAGCAGTACTTC.

The V call is TRBV5-4, the J call TRBJ1-2; TRBD1 matches at 8 bases. V shed 4 bases, J shed 7 bases, and the junction held 15 bases outside the gene matches. Germline loops: CDR1 SGHNT, CDR2 YYREEE (reference sequence). There are 16 residues in the CDR3. CDR3 in DNA: TGTGCCAGCAGCCTCGAACCACAGGGGGGACCTCGTGGCTACACCTTC. Its translation is CASSLEPQGGPRGYTF.

V and J are TRBV7-6 and TRBJ2-3, with TRBD2 identical over 14 bases. The CDR3 length is 16 residues. From germline, CDR1 is SGHVS and CDR2 FNYEAQ. Trimming at V came to 4 bases and at J to 7 bases, leaving 7 bases not matched to a gene. The CDR3 sequence is CASSSRTSGGTHTQYF. CDR3 in DNA: TGTGCCAGCAGCTCCCGGACTAGCGGGGGGACACATACGCAGTATTTT.

CDR3 DNA sequence: TGTGCCAGCAGTATAACTAGCGTACACGAGCAGTACTTC. Encoded protein: CASSITSVHEQYF. The J gene is TRBJ2-7, the V gene TRBV27; 7 bases line up with TRBD2. CDR3 length equals 13 residues. CDR1 MNHEY and CDR2 SMNVEV come from the germline V gene (reference sequence). V lost 5 bases to trimming and J lost 5 bases; unmatched junction nucleotides: 6.

The rearrangement joins TRBV19 to TRBJ1-2; D unclear. The germline V gene encodes CDR1 LNHDA and CDR2 SQIVND (reference sequence). This CDR3 contains 13 residues. V gave up 6 bases and J gave up 3 bases, with 11 bases separating them. As DNA, the CDR3 is TGTGCCAGTAGACCCGGGTCGGACTATGGCTACACCTTC. Its protein is CASRPGSDYGYTF.

The chain is built from TRBV14 and TRBJ2-3; D possibly corresponds to TRBD2 (5 bases). CDR1 and CDR2 from the germline V gene are SGHDN and FVKESK. This CDR3 comprises 16 residues. V lost 1 base and J 10 bases, leaving 21 bases between the germline ends. The CDR3 spells CASSQGSAGYTLPQYF. For the CDR3, the DNA is TGTGCCAGCAGCCAAGGGTCGGCGGGTTACACCCTTCCGCAGTATTTT.

The V and J genes are TRBV4-2 and TRBJ2-5; the match to TRBD2 covers 7 bases. Germline V gene data show CDR1 as LGHNA and CDR2 as YNFKEQ. Trimming cost V 0 bases and J 5 bases; bases outside gene matches: 3. The CDR3 spans 14 residues. The CDR3 DNA reads as TGTGCCAGCAGCCAAGAAAGGGAGGGTGAGACCCAGTACTTC. Translated, it gives CASSQEREGETQYF.

The J gene is TRBJ2-1, the V gene TRBV9; 9 nucleotides match TRBD2. In germline, CDR1 is SGDLS, CDR2 YYNGEE. The CDR3 loop spans 15 amino acids. J was trimmed by 7 bases and V by 2 bases; bases with no gene match: 7. The CDR3 DNA reads as TGTGCCAGCAGCGTTGCTAGCGGGACCGGAAATGAGCAGTTCTTC. It translates to CASSVASGTGNEQFF.

The V gene is TRBV19, the J gene TRBJ2-7; 7 nucleotides match TRBD1. The V gene end was trimmed by 4 bases and the J gene end by 0 bases; junction bases not matched to a gene: 6. The CDR3 totals 15 residues. Per the germline V gene, CDR1 is LNHDA and CDR2 is SQIVND (reference sequence). CDR3 region: CASSTRTGYSYEQYF. In DNA form, the CDR3 reads TGTGCCAGTAGTACTCGGACAGGCTACTCCTACGAGCAGTACTTC. The entire variable domain, with the rest obtained from reference TRBV19 and TRBJ2-7, is as follows: DGGITQSPKYLFRKEGQNVTLSCEQNLNHDAMYWYRQDPGQGLRLIYYSQIVNDFQKGDIAEGYSVSREKKESFPLTVTSAQKNPTAFYLCASSTRTGYSYEQYFGPGTRLTVT.

A note on this clone: Relative to the germline gene, one junction end is altered; a read error may explain this. The chain is built from TRBV7-7 and TRBJ2-5, with 7 nucleotides matching TRBD2. This CDR3 has 14 amino acids. Germline V gene lookup returns CDR1 SSHAT and CDR2 FNYEAQ (reference sequence). The CDR3 DNA follows: TGTGCTAGCAGCTCGCGGGGGTCCCAAGAGACCCAGTACTTC. Its protein is CASSSRGSQETQYF. Drawing the rest from reference TRBV7-7 and TRBJ2-5, the complete variable domain is GAGVSQSPRYKVTKRGQDVTLRCDPISSHATLYWYQQALGQGPEFLTYFNYEAQPDKSGLPSDRFSAERPEGSISTLTIQRTEQRDSAMYRCASSSRGSQETQYFGPGTRLLVL.

The chain combines TRBV7-9 with TRBJ2-5, with D hard to call. Germline CDR1 is SEHNR and CDR2 is FQNEAQ (reference sequence). Trimming removed 8 bases from V and 1 base from J, with 20 bases in between. CDR3 length equals 16 residues. In DNA, the CDR3 is TGTGCCAGCCGCCCAACACCCACCAGTTCCCAAGAGACCCAGTACTTC. Amino acids: CASRPTPTSSQETQYF.

This chain joins TRBV19 and TRBJ2-2; D ambiguous. This CDR3 has 14 amino acids. Germline values: CDR1 LNHDA, CDR2 SQIVND (reference sequence). The V gene lost 5 bases and the J gene lost 8 bases, with 15 bases spanning the gap. The CDR3 DNA reads as TGTGCCAGTAGTTTCTCACCAGCTGTAGGGGAGCTGTTTTTT. Residues: CASSFSPAVGELFF.

As to this clone: Within the sample, other DNA sequences also encode this same CDR3. V is TRBV5-4 and J is TRBJ1-4, with D possibly TRBD1 on 6 matching bases. Trimming removed 2 bases from V and 8 bases from J, with 7 bases in between. CDR1 is SGHNT, CDR2 YYREEE, per germline (reference sequence). The CDR3 is 12 residues long. CDR3 sequence: CASSLRGEKLFF. The CDR3 DNA follows: TGTGCCAGCAGCTTAAGGGGGGAAAAACTGTTTTTT. Together with reference TRBV5-4 and TRBJ1-4, the CDR3 gives the full variable domain: ETGVTQSPTHLIKTRGQQVTLRCSSQSGHNTVSWYQQALGQGPQFIFQYYREEENGRGNFPPRFSGLQFPNYSSELNVNALELDDSALYLCASSLRGEKLFFGSGTQLSVL.

The chain carries TRBV4-2 and TRBJ1-4; no reliable D call. The V end was cut by 1 base, the J end by 3 bases, with 3 bases between. Germline lookup yields CDR1 LGHNA and CDR2 YNFKEQ. The CDR3 consists of 13 residues. The CDR3, as DNA: TGTGCCAGCAGCCAAGCGGCTAATGAAAAACTGTTTTTT. Translation gives CASSQAANEKLFF.

The chain uses TRBV25-1 and TRBJ1-2; D not certain. There are 14 residues in the CDR3. Per germline, CDR1 MGHDK and CDR2 SYGVNS. Trimming left V 2 bases short and J 4 bases short, with 11 bases between. The CDR3 region is CASSEPGDFYGYTF. The CDR3 nucleotides are TGTGCCAGCAGTGAACCCGGGGATTTCTATGGCTACACCTTC.

The rearrangement links TRBV29-1 to TRBJ2-5, with no clear D. Germline V gene lookup returns CDR1 SQVTM and CDR2 ANQGSEA. V lost 4 bases to trimming and J lost 0 bases, with 12 bases between them. The length of the CDR3 is 14 residues. The CDR3 DNA reads TGCAGCGTTGTTTCGGCGCTGTACCAAGAGACCCAGTACTTC. Translation gives CSVVSALYQETQYF.

The gene calls are TRBV7-9 and TRBJ1-5; D call uncertain. The CDR3 runs 9 residues. The germline V gene has CDR1 SEHNR and CDR2 FQNEAQ (reference sequence). V was cut by 10 bases and J by 12 bases, with 10 bases left in between. The CDR3 DNA reads TGTGCCAATAGACGGGGCCAGCATTTT. This translates into CANRRGQHF.

This clone was counted once. This chain connects TRBV28 to TRBJ2-7; D is possibly TRBD2 (6 bases). The CDR3 loop spans 14 amino acids. V was clipped by 1 base and J by 3 bases, with 10 bases between them. CDR1 is MDHEN and CDR2 is SYDVKM in the germline V gene. The chain's CDR3 is CASSLFGGDYEQYF. The CDR3, as DNA: TGTGCCAGCAGTTTATTCGGCGGGGACTACGAGCAGTACTTC.

V usage is TRBV7-9 and J usage is TRBJ2-7; 9 bases agree with TRBD1. V was clipped by 5 bases and J by 3 bases; unmatched bases: 5. CDR1 is SEHNR, CDR2 FQNEAQ, per germline (reference sequence). The CDR3 contains 14 residues. Written as DNA, the CDR3 is TGTGCCAGCAGCATCACAGGGGGCAGCTACGAGCAGTACTTC. It codes for CASSITGGSYEQYF.

V and J are TRBV7-2 and TRBJ1-1; unclear D gene. Germline V lookup: CDR1 SGHTA, CDR2 FQGNSA. The CDR3 runs 11 residues. V was trimmed by 5 bases and J by 3 bases, leaving 4 bases between them. The CDR3 sequence: CASSLHTEAFF. As DNA, the CDR3 is TGTGCCAGCAGCCTCCACACTGAAGCTTTCTTT. Combining the CDR3 with reference TRBV7-2 and TRBJ1-1 gives the whole variable domain GAGVSQSPSNKVTEKGKDVELRCDPISGHTALYWYRQSLGQGLEFLIYFQGNSAPDKSGLPSDRFSAERTGGSVSTLTIQRTQQEDSAVYLCASSLHTEAFFGQGTRLTVV.

The chain couples TRBV10-3 to TRBJ1-1; D perhaps matches TRBD1 (6 bases). CDR1 ENHRY and CDR2 SYGVKD come from the germline V gene. Trimming cost V 5 bases and J 1 base, with 8 bases left between them. The CDR3 has 13 amino acids. The CDR3: CAISRTENTEAFF. As DNA, the CDR3 is TGTGCCATCAGTCGGACAGAGAACACTGAAGCTTTCTTT.

J is TRBJ2-7 and V is TRBV27; 9 bases line up with TRBD1. The CDR3 loop spans 15 amino acids. CDR1 MNHEY and CDR2 SMNVEV come from the germline V gene (reference sequence). Trimming removed 6 bases from V and 2 bases from J; junction bases left unmatched: 8. In nucleotides, the CDR3 is TGTGCCAGCAGATACCGGGACAGGGTACCCTACGAGCAGTACTTC. As protein: CASRYRDRVPYEQYF.

This sequence joins TRBV11-1 and TRBJ1-6; possible D gene TRBD1, 5 bases. Germline values: CDR1 SGHAT, CDR2 FQDESV (reference sequence). Trimming cost V 0 bases and J 10 bases, with 13 bases left between them. This CDR3 contains 15 residues. Here the CDR3 reads CASSLAQAAGSPLHF. The DNA for the CDR3 is TGTGCCAGCAGCTTAGCACAGGCCGCAGGATCACCCCTCCACTTT. Using reference TRBV11-1 and TRBJ1-6 for the parts outside the CDR3, the full variable domain is EAEVAQSPRYKITEKSQAVAFWCDPISGHATLYWYRQILGQGPELLVQFQDESVVDDSQLPKDRFSAERLKGVDSTLKIQPAELGDSAMYLCASSLAQAAGSPLHFGNGTRLTVT.